What follows describes a single TCR beta chain. Antigen unknown. The sample is drawn from a study of T-cell memory formation after mild COVID-19. At the level of the study: Largely, the TCR clusters proved donor specific. Study observations and caveats: That cross-reactive memory joined was suggested by some responding clones appearing in pre-infection memory. Clones shrinking from day 15 to 85 showed even CD4/CD8 mixes; later expanders tilted CD4+.

With 1 base removed from V and 8 bases from J, the gap between germline ends came to 20 bases. This CDR3 spans 16 amino acids. Germline V gene data show CDR1 as LGHNA and CDR2 as YSLEER. Researchers used 5'RACE with constant-segment primers to make TCR alpha and TCR beta cDNA libraries that carry sample barcodes and UMIs. One entry per CDR3 protein, called by TCRdb with MiXCR from the 5' RACE reads. The data contain 250,000 to 350,000 distinct CDR3 sequences, approximately 19% of them singletons. The receptor comes from a man between 18 and 29 years old who had mild COVID-19 (a few samples of this study predate the infection). Cell type and time point are not known. V gene TRBV4-3 combines with J gene TRBJ1-2; a possible D gene is TRBD1 (5 bases). The sequencing sample was made of PBMCs or a T cell subset sorted from them (not recorded which). The CDR3 DNA reads as TGCGCCAGCAGCCAAGGGTATAGGGGCAACATCGGGGGCTACACCTTC. Translating it yields CASSQGYRGNIGGYTF.